Listed below are T cell receptor beta chains from one sample, sequenced in a study of beta chain features in type 1 diabetes. Using immunoSEQ multiplex PCR, the repertoire was profiled, and TCRdb retains in-frame clones only, with some absent. The sample records 25,000 to 30,000 clones, less than 70% being singletons. Sequencing was performed on Tregs from blood. All receptors come from a woman aged 18-30 years with type 1 diabetes. Each CDR3 is given with its conserved first and last residue. Fields, in order: J gene, clone size, V gene, D gene, CDR3 protein, CDR3 DNA. D genes are given only for firm matches. Not every row has a clone size; where given, it reads once, few, many or a size class.

J gene: TRBJ1-3
clone size: .
V gene: TRBV19
D gene: TRBD1
CDR3 protein: CASIGTGTGQISRNTIYF
CDR3 DNA: TGTGCCAGTATTGGGACCGGGACGGGACAGATTTCCAGAAACACCATATATTTT

J gene: TRBJ2-5
clone size: few
V gene: TRBV11-2
D gene: TRBD2
CDR3 protein: CASSLDQGSGSETQYF
CDR3 DNA: TGTGCCAGCAGCTTAGATCAAGGTAGCGGGAGTGAGACCCAGTACTTC

J gene: TRBJ2-4
clone size: .
V gene: TRBV2
D gene: TRBD1
CDR3 protein: CASGKQGARGTIQYF
CDR3 DNA: TGTGCCAGCGGCAAACAGGGGGCGAGGGGTACCATTCAGTACTTC

J gene: TRBJ1-2
clone size: .
V gene: TRBV5-4
D gene: .
CDR3 protein: CASSWGVTGENYGYTF
CDR3 DNA: TGTGCCAGCAGCTGGGGGGTTACGGGCGAGAACTATGGCTACACCTTC

J gene: TRBJ2-1
clone size: .
V gene: TRBV10-2
D gene: TRBD2
CDR3 protein: CASSDHGLGDNEQFF
CDR3 DNA: TGCGCCAGCAGTGACCACGGACTAGGGGACAATGAGCAGTTCTTC

J gene: TRBJ2-5
clone size: .
V gene: TRBV7-9
D gene: TRBD1
CDR3 protein: CASSVNRGHQETQYF
CDR3 DNA: TGTGCCAGCAGCGTAAACAGGGGGCACCAAGAGACCCAGTACTTC

J gene: TRBJ1-5
clone size: .
V gene: TRBV28
D gene: TRBD1
CDR3 protein: CASSWGTGRNQPQHF
CDR3 DNA: TGTGCCAGCAGTTGGGGGACAGGGCGCAATCAGCCCCAGCATTTT

J gene: TRBJ2-3
clone size: .
V gene: TRBV19
D gene: .
CDR3 protein: CASNSARDTQYF
CDR3 DNA: TGTGCCAGTAATAGCGCCCGAGATACGCAGTATTTT

J gene: TRBJ2-1
clone size: .
V gene: TRBV2
D gene: TRBD2
CDR3 protein: CASSPRTSGRIRGENEQFF
CDR3 DNA: TGTGCCAGCAGCCCCCGGACTAGCGGGAGGATTAGGGGGGAAAATGAGCAGTTCTTC

J gene: TRBJ1-2
clone size: .
V gene: TRBV10-3
D gene: .
CDR3 protein: CAISETGSNYGYTF
CDR3 DNA: TGTGCCATCAGTGAAACAGGCTCTAACTATGGCTACACCTTC

J gene: TRBJ2-7
clone size: .
V gene: TRBV5-4
D gene: .
CDR3 protein: CASSRPTGSAYEQYF
CDR3 DNA: TGTGCCAGCAGCAGACCTACAGGGTCGGCCTACGAGCAGTACTTC

J gene: TRBJ1-2
clone size: .
V gene: TRBV9
D gene: .
CDR3 protein: CASSVATGPNYGYTF
CDR3 DNA: TGTGCCAGCAGCGTAGCGACAGGTCCTAACTATGGCTACACCTTC

J gene: TRBJ2-7
clone size: .
V gene: TRBV2
D gene: .
CDR3 protein: CASSETGQTYEQYF
CDR3 DNA: TGTGCCAGCAGTGAAACAGGACAAACCTACGAGCAGTACTTC

J gene: TRBJ2-7
clone size: .
V gene: TRBV18
D gene: TRBD1
CDR3 protein: CASSPAWDRAFSYEQYF
CDR3 DNA: TGTGCCAGCTCACCGGCCTGGGACAGGGCCTTTTCCTACGAGCAGTACTTC

J gene: TRBJ1-1
clone size: .
V gene: TRBV10-1
D gene: .
CDR3 protein: CASSGSRGYTEAFF
CDR3 DNA: TGCGCCAGCAGCGGGTCGAGGGGGTACACTGAAGCTTTCTTT

J gene: TRBJ2-1
clone size: .
V gene: TRBV5-1
D gene: TRBD2
CDR3 protein: CASSLAGLAGYNEQFF
CDR3 DNA: TGCGCCAGCAGCTTGGCCGGGCTAGCGGGGTACAATGAGCAGTTCTTC

J gene: TRBJ2-7
clone size: .
V gene: TRBV29-1
D gene: .
CDR3 protein: CSAGVHSYEQYF
CDR3 DNA: TGCAGCGCAGGGGTCCACTCCTACGAGCAGTACTTC

J gene: TRBJ2-6
clone size: .
V gene: TRBV15
D gene: .
CDR3 protein: CATSRGRRATGANVLTF
CDR3 DNA: TGTGCCACCAGCAGAGGAAGGAGGGCCACCGGGGCCAACGTCCTGACTTTC

J gene: TRBJ1-6
clone size: .
V gene: TRBV25-1
D gene: .
CDR3 protein: CASRVNRENSPLHF
CDR3 DNA: TGTGCCAGCAGGGTAAACAGGGAAAATTCACCCCTCCACTTT

J gene: TRBJ1-1
clone size: .
V gene: TRBV19
D gene: .
CDR3 protein: CASSTVQGNTEAFF
CDR3 DNA: TGTGCCAGTAGTACGGTCCAGGGGAACACTGAAGCTTTCTTT

J gene: TRBJ1-1
clone size: few
V gene: TRBV5-1
D gene: .
CDR3 protein: CASSYEARGTEAFF
CDR3 DNA: TGCGCCAGCAGCTATGAAGCCCGGGGGACTGAAGCTTTCTTT

J gene: TRBJ1-1
clone size: .
V gene: TRBV5-1
D gene: .
CDR3 protein: CASSLDVGPAFF
CDR3 DNA: TGCGCCAGCAGCTTGGATGTGGGCCCAGCTTTCTTT

J gene: TRBJ2-5
clone size: .
V gene: TRBV11-2
D gene: .
CDR3 protein: CASRQYQETQYF
CDR3 DNA: TGTGCCAGCAGGCAGTATCAAGAGACCCAGTACTTC

J gene: TRBJ1-5
clone size: few
V gene: TRBV28
D gene: .
CDR3 protein: CASSLVGGLGNQPQHF
CDR3 DNA: TGTGCCAGCAGTTTAGTCGGGGGATTGGGGAATCAGCCCCAGCATTTT

J gene: TRBJ2-7
clone size: .
V gene: TRBV19
D gene: TRBD1
CDR3 protein: CASSRDRGYEQYF
CDR3 DNA: TGTGCCAGTAGCCGGGACAGGGGTTACGAGCAGTACTTC

J gene: TRBJ2-3
clone size: few
V gene: TRBV7-2
D gene: .
CDR3 protein: CASSLFQRNTDTQYF
CDR3 DNA: TGTGCCAGCAGCTTATTCCAGCGGAACACAGATACGCAGTATTTT

J gene: TRBJ2-1
clone size: few
V gene: TRBV10-3
D gene: TRBD2
CDR3 protein: CAISDPGGARAYNEQFF
CDR3 DNA: TGTGCCATCAGTGACCCGGGGGGAGCGCGGGCCTACAATGAGCAGTTCTTC

J gene: TRBJ1-2
clone size: .
V gene: TRBV5-1
D gene: TRBD1
CDR3 protein: CASSLEQGGGYGYTF
CDR3 DNA: TGCGCCAGCAGCTTGGAGCAGGGGGGCGGCTATGGCTACACCTTC

J gene: TRBJ2-3
clone size: medium-sized
V gene: TRBV28
D gene: TRBD2
CDR3 protein: CASSLDGRAKDTQYF
CDR3 DNA: TGTGCCAGCAGTTTAGACGGGAGGGCTAAAGATACGCAGTATTTT

J gene: TRBJ2-3
clone size: few
V gene: TRBV15
D gene: .
CDR3 protein: CATRQGWPDTQYF
CDR3 DNA: TGTGCCACCAGACAGGGTTGGCCAGATACGCAGTATTTT

J gene: TRBJ2-5
clone size: .
V gene: TRBV27
D gene: TRBD1
CDR3 protein: CASSSTRQGGETQYF
CDR3 DNA: TGTGCCAGCAGTTCCACTCGACAGGGGGGAGAGACCCAGTACTTC

J gene: TRBJ1-6
clone size: .
V gene: TRBV7-2
D gene: .
CDR3 protein: CASSPPGVTYNSPLHF
CDR3 DNA: TGTGCCAGCAGCCCCCCCGGAGTTACCTATAATTCACCCCTCCACTTT

J gene: TRBJ2-5
clone size: .
V gene: TRBV29-1
D gene: .
CDR3 protein: CSVETDQETQYF
CDR3 DNA: TGCAGCGTTGAAACGGACCAAGAGACCCAGTACTTC

J gene: TRBJ2-1
clone size: .
V gene: TRBV7-2
D gene: TRBD2
CDR3 protein: CASRLAGGSKYEQFF
CDR3 DNA: TGTGCCAGCAGACTAGCGGGAGGGAGTAAGTATGAGCAGTTCTTC